The entry below gives a single T cell receptor beta chain sequence along with its context. Its antigen remains unidentified. This CDR3 spans 16 amino acids. The germline V gene has CDR1 MGHRA and CDR2 YSYEKL. V was cut by 2 bases and J by 5 bases, with 15 bases left in between. This record belongs to a study of memory CD4+ T cells and cytomegalovirus serostatus. The study's findings and limits: 67 of 164 known CMV-associated TCRbeta sequences appeared in CD4+ memory.

The sort gate was single viable CD3+CD4+CD8-CD45RO+ cells for memory CD4+ T cells. Sequencing was performed with immunoSEQ multiplex PCR; in TCRdb, only in-frame clones are kept and a portion is missing. Of approximately 44,000 clones detected, less than 85% appear once; the ten largest clones hold 1.5% to 2%. Sequencing input: memory CD4+ T cells from blood. The TCR sequence derives from an adult in good health and CMV-seronegative. The J gene is TRBJ1-4, the V gene TRBV4-1; D is possibly TRBD1 (5 bases). CDR3 region: CASSQLPGGRNEKLFF. In DNA, the CDR3 is TGCGCCAGCAGCCAACTTCCTGGGGGAAGGAATGAAAAACTGTTTTTT.